This T cell receptor beta chain was observed in a study of T-cell memory formation after mild COVID-19. Study results and limitations: Mainly in CM and EM were contracting CD4+ clones; CD8+ were in EMRA.

This clonotype was picked up a small number of times. Its antigen is as yet unknown. From the 5' RACE reads, TCRdb called clonotypes with MiXCR, one entry per CDR3 protein. The sample holds approximately 580,000 distinct CDR3 sequences, 20% seen once. V shed 1 base and J 0 bases; nucleotides not matched to a gene: 15. Germline-derived CDR1 and CDR2 are DFQATT and SNEGSKA (reference sequence). The CDR3 contains 18 residues. This rearrangement joins TRBV20-1 to TRBJ2-7; TRBD1 matches at 7 bases. Material for sequencing was PBMCs or a T cell subset sorted from them (not recorded which). The source is an adult woman who had mild COVID-19 (a few samples of this study predate the infection). Cell type and time point are not known. The CDR3 region is CSARVRTGTLSSSYEQYF. CDR3 nucleotides: TGCAGTGCTAGAGTCCGGACAGGCACACTTTCTAGCTCCTACGAGCAGTACTTC.